The clone carrying this T cell receptor beta chain was picked up a small number of times. Its antigen is as yet unknown. The data belong to a study of blood T cells in healthy people across ages. The second PCR ran about 6 to 12 cycles with a sample-barcoded 5' primer and J-beta primers. TCRdb itself ran the 5' RACE reads through MiXCR, one entry per CDR3 protein. The table shows about 500,000 distinct CDR3 sequences, with 24% occurring only once. The CDR3 length is 15 residues. V gave up 6 bases and J gave up 4 bases, with 16 bases separating them. Germline-derived CDR1 and CDR2 are MDHEN and SYDVKM. The study's findings and limits: Whereas aged donors had fewer naive CD4+ cells, long-lived donors had more of them and higher diversity. Measured against age, TCR beta diversity per million T cells decreased in a roughly linear manner.

The data also belong to a second study, concerning T cells of mothers and their children. That work adds: Donors comprised three healthy Caucasian mothers plus their six children.

J is TRBJ1-5 and V is TRBV28; weak D call: TRBD1 (6 bases). This clonotype was sampled from a boy between 10 and 17 years old in good health. Sequencing was done on a sample of blood. The CDR3 sequence is CASRIPTTGNQPQHF. As DNA, the CDR3 is TGTGCCAGCAGGATCCCAACAACAGGGAATCAGCCCCAGCATTTT.